This T cell receptor beta chain was sequenced during a study of shared T cell receptors in the human thymus. There are 19 residues in the CDR3. With 2 bases removed from V and 8 bases from J, the gap between germline ends came to 28 bases. The germline V gene encodes CDR1 WSHSY and CDR2 SAAADI. Sequencing used immunoSEQ multiplex PCR; TCRdb keeps in-frame clones, though not all of them. Of 700,000 or so clones in the sample, approximately 85% are singletons; the top ten hold 0.0095% to 0.011%. These same records also appear under a second study, on human thymus T cells. That publication notes: Thymus tissue was removed during corrective cardiac surgery. Use of V and J genes seemed skewed within the thymic and blood repertoires. What related research reported was that thymic repertoires overlapped highly among unrelated individuals.

The source is a girl less than two years old with a congenital heart defect. The rearrangement joins TRBV10-2 to TRBJ2-1; TRBD2 might be the D (5 bases). Sequencing input: thymocytes. The chain's CDR3 is CASSEPGGRPGPDVDEQFF. CDR3 in DNA: TGCGCCAGCAGTGAGCCCGGAGGACGACCGGGCCCAGACGTGGATGAGCAGTTCTTC.